The clone carrying this TCR beta chain appeared a single time. Its antigen is still unknown. At one of its ends the junction is not consistent with the germline gene, which may arise from a read error. TCR beta VDJ and CDR3 profiling used genomic DNA as template. TCRdb reprocessed the reads with MiXCR, giving one entry per CDR3 protein. The sample has some 280,000 distinct CDR3 sequences, approximately 57% seen once. The source of the sample is a study of CD8+CD57+ T cells in acquired aplastic anemia. Turning to the study itself: The study obtained an average of about 3.1 ug of DNA from sorted CD4+ and CD8+ cells. Whole-study findings and limits: Shared by patients and controls, fewer than 30 CD8+ CDR3s were abundant in patients.

Specimen: sorted CD4+, CD8+, or CD8+CD57+ T cells (not recorded which) from PBMCs. This sequence was found in a human donor with severe aplastic anemia or a healthy control (not recorded which).

In nucleotides, the CDR3 is TGCGGTGCTAGAGATGTAGGGGATCAGCCCCAGCATTTT. This encodes CGARDVGDQPQHF. The J gene is TRBJ1-5, the V gene TRBV20-1; D might be TRBD1 (5 bases). The V gene's germline CDR1 is DFQATT and CDR2 SNEGSKA (reference sequence). The CDR3 is made up of 13 amino acids.